Listed below are T cell receptor beta chains from one sample, sequenced in a study of OX40 agonist ivuxolimab in advanced cancers. Sequenced by immunoSEQ multiplex PCR; TCRdb stores in-frame clones only, minus some. The sample includes about 150,000 clones, around 94% of them seen just once. The starting material was CD4+ or CD8+ T cells sorted from blood, obtained in a trial of the OX40 agonist ivuxolimab. These receptors all come from an adult with an advanced solid tumor such as melanoma, head and neck, liver or kidney cancer. Each CDR3 is given with its conserved first and last residue. The order of the fields is V gene, J gene, CDR3 protein.

TRBV29-1,TRBJ2-7,CSVGGRAGGPSSYEQYF
TRBV2,TRBJ1-4,CASSEGQGPEKLFF
TRBV9,TRBJ1-4,CASSGPQGGVEKLFF
TRBV9,TRBJ1-5,CASSVEGQGVQPQHF
TRBV9,TRBJ2-1,CASSVLSGRALSYRYNEQFF
TRBV18,TRBJ1-1,CASSPPIWDTNTEAFF
TRBV7-2,TRBJ1-2,CATRGEGIYGYTF
TRBV10-3,TRBJ2-1,CAITGTGGNEQFF
TRBV6-6,TRBJ1-5,CASSPLTLSNQPQHF
TRBV7-2,TRBJ1-1,CASSFLQGSTEAFF
TRBV7-6,TRBJ1-3,CASSLAGGGNTIYF
TRBV7-2,TRBJ2-3,CASSFAGRTDTQYF
TRBV5-1,TRBJ1-6,CASSLEGAFSPLHF
TRBV2,TRBJ2-6,CARGANVLTF
TRBV2,TRBJ1-1,CASSEVRVGTEAFF
TRBV4-1,TRBJ1-1,CASSQLGLKYTEAFF
TRBV6-5,TRBJ2-3,CASSFLDTDTQYF
TRBV5-1,TRBJ2-5,CASSLNAGEETQYF
TRBV10-3,TRBJ1-4,CAISGQGGEKLFF
TRBV29-1,TRBJ2-7,CSVGTGSYEQYF
TRBV7-6,TRBJ1-1,CASSLVGGRMNTEAFF
TRBV7-3,TRBJ2-3,CASSQGGDTQYF